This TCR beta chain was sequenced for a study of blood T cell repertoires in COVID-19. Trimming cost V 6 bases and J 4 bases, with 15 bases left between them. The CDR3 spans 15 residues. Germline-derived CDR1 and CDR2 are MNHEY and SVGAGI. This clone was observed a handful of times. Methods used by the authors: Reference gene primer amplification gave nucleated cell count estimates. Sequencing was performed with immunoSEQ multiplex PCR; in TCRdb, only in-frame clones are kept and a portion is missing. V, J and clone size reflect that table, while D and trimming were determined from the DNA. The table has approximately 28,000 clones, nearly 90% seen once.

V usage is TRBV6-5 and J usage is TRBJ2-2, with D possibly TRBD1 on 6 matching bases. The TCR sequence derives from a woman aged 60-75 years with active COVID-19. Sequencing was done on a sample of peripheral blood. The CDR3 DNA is TGTGCCAGCAGCCGGTGGGACACCGGCACCGGGGAGCTGTTTTTT. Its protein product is CASSRWDTGTGELFF.